The rows below give T cell receptor beta chains drawn from one sample of a study of cytomegalovirus exposure and HLA in healthy donors. Assay used: immunoSEQ multiplex PCR; TCRdb lists only in-frame clones, some missing. Of under 200,000 clones listed, approximately 85% were seen once; the top ten hold around 0.91%. The material sequenced was PBMCs. These receptor sequences come from a girl under 10 years old in good health and CMV-seropositive. Both conserved end residues are part of each CDR3. D genes are given only for firm matches. Only some rows state a clone size, as once, few, many or a class for expanded clones.

TRBV2	TRBJ2-3	few	TRBD1	TGTGCCAGTATGGACAGGGGAGGGACAGATACGCAGTATTTT	CASMDRGGTDTQYF
TRBV4-1	TRBJ2-5	-	TRBD2	TGCGCCAGCAGCCAAGAACCGGGACTAGCGGGTGAGGAGACCCAGTACTTC	CASSQEPGLAGEETQYF
TRBV6-6	TRBJ1-3	few	-	TGTGCCACCAGACAGGCTTCTGCTAACACCATATATTTT	CATRQASANTIYF
TRBV10-1	TRBJ2-3	-	-	TGCGCCAGCATCAGGGCAGGCCACACAGATACGCAGTATTTT	CASIRAGHTDTQYF
TRBV28	TRBJ1-4	few	-	TGTGCCAGCAGTCCCCTTGATGAAAAACTGTTTTTT	CASSPLDEKLFF
TRBV10-3	TRBJ2-5	-	TRBD2	TGTGCCATCAGTGAGGGCCTAGCGGGAGGGGGGGAGACCCAGTACTTC	CAISEGLAGGGETQYF
TRBV27	TRBJ1-5	-	-	TGTGCCAGCAGTTTCGGTCGGCGGCAGCCCCAGCATTTT	CASSFGRRQPQHF
TRBV30	TRBJ2-5	-	TRBD2	TGTGCCTGGAGTGGCCTCAGCGGGAGGGCCAGAAACCAAGAGACCCAGTACTTC	CAWSGLSGRARNQETQYF
TRBV28	TRBJ2-7	once	TRBD1	TGTGCCAGCAGCCCGGGACAGGGTCTCTACGAGCAGTACTTC	CASSPGQGLYEQYF
TRBV29-1	TRBJ1-1	-	-	TGCAGCGCGAGGTGGCAGTTGATGAACACTGAAGCTTTCTTT	CSARWQLMNTEAFF
TRBV7-2	TRBJ2-1	few	TRBD2	TGTGCCAGCAGCCGGCAGACCCAGACTAGCGGGAGGGCTGGTGAGCAGTTCTTC	CASSRQTQTSGRAGEQFF
TRBV27	TRBJ2-7	-	-	TGTGCCAGCAGTTTTGAAGGACAGCTAGTATACGAGCAGTACTTC	CASSFEGQLVYEQYF
TRBV5-1	TRBJ2-2	-	-	TGCGCCAGCAGCTTGGTTGGGCCCCGGGGGGAGCTGTTTTTT	CASSLVGPRGELFF
TRBV6-1	TRBJ1-6	few	TRBD1	TGTGCCAGCAGTGAAGGGACAGGGGTTTCACCCCTCCACTTT	CASSEGTGVSPLHF
TRBV30	TRBJ1-2	-	-	TGTGCCTGGAGTGCCTCCTCGTTCAGGGCTAACTATGGCTACACCTTC	CAWSASSFRANYGYTF
TRBV11-2	TRBJ2-3	-	-	TGTGCCAGCAGACACTGGTCAGGGGTCATCTGGGATACGCAGTATTTT	CASRHWSGVIWDTQYF
TRBV7-6	TRBJ1-5	few	-	TGTGCCAGCAGCGTCGGACTATATCAGCCCCAGCATTTT	CASSVGLYQPQHF
TRBV28	TRBJ1-1	many	-	TGTGCCAGCAGTCCTTTCAGGGATAACACTGAAGCTTTCTTT	CASSPFRDNTEAFF
TRBV25-1	TRBJ1-2	-	-	TGTGCCAGCAGTGAATATAATCTTGGCTACACCTTC	CASSEYNLGYTF
TRBV6-1	TRBJ2-3	once	TRBD2	TGTGCCAGCAGTGAATGGGCTGGACTAGCGGGACTCACAGATACGCAGTATTTT	CASSEWAGLAGLTDTQYF
TRBV6-5	TRBJ1-1	-	TRBD1	TGTGCCAGCAGTGCCAGACAGGGGAACACTGAAGCTTTCTTT	CASSARQGNTEAFF
TRBV4-1	TRBJ1-4	-	-	TGCGCCAGCAGCCAAGAGGTGGGCAGGGCAGATGAAAAACTGTTTTTT	CASSQEVGRADEKLFF
TRBV27	TRBJ2-3	once	TRBD2	TGTGCCAGCAGCCGACTTAGCGGGAGGGATACGCAGTATTTT	CASSRLSGRDTQYF
TRBV20-1	TRBJ2-1	-	-	TGCAGTGCTCTGGACAACAATGAGCAGTTCTTC	CSALDNNEQFF
TRBV6-8	TRBJ2-5	once	TRBD2	TGTGCCAGCAGTCCAGCGGGAGAGGAAGAGACCCAGTACTTC	CASSPAGEEETQYF
TRBV19	TRBJ1-1	-	TRBD1	TGTGCCAGTAGTCTCTCACAGGGGGCCGAGGAAGCTTTCTTT	CASSLSQGAEEAFF